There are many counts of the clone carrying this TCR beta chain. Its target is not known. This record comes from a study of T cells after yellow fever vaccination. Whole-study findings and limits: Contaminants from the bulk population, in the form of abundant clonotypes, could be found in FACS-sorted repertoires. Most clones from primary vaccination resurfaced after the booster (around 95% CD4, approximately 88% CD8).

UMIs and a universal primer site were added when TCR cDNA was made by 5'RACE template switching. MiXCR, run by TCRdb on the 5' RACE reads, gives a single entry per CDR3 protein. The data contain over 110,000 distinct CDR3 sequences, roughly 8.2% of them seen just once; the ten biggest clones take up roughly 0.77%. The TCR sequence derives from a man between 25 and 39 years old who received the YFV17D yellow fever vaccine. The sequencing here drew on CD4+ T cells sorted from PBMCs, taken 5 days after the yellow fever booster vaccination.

The CDR3 DNA reads as TGCAGCCAAAGCGGGGGGGGAGGCACAGATACGCAGTATTTT. This encodes CSQSGGGGTDTQYF. This sequence joins TRBV29-1 and TRBJ2-3; TRBD2 matches at 10 bases. CDR1 SQVTM and CDR2 ANQGSEA come from the germline V gene. Trimming at V came to 8 bases and at J to 1 base, leaving 6 bases not matched to a gene. The CDR3 sequence is 14 residues long.